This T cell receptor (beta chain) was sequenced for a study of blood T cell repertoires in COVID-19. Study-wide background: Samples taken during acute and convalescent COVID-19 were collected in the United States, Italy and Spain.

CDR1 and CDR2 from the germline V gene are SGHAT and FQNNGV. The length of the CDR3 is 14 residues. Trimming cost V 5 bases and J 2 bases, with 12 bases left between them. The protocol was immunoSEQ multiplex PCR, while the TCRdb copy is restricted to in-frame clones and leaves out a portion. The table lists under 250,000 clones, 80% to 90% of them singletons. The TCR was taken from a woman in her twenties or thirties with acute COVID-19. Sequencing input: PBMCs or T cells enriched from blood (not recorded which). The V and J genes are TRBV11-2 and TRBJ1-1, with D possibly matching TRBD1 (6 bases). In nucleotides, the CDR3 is TGTGCCAGCAGCCCCGGGACAACTAACACTGAAGCTTTCTTT. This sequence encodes CASSPGTTNTEAFF.